This T cell receptor beta chain was identified in a study of T cells after yellow fever vaccination. As for the study in general: Fractions containing few cells were prepared with SMART-Seq v4 Ultra Low Input.

Study observations and caveats: CD4 and CD8 compartments shared a small share of clonotypes, likely from convergent recombination.

About this clonotype: Antigen: not known.

In making TCR cDNA, 5'RACE template switching added a universal primer site and UMIs to it. Via MiXCR, TCRdb re-called the 5' RACE reads, giving one row per CDR3 protein. Of under 350,000 distinct CDR3 sequences in the sample, over 3.5% were seen once. The CDR3 is made up of 12 amino acids. Germline V gene data show CDR1 as SQVTM and CDR2 as ANQGSEA. Trimming shortened V by 4 bases and J by 5 bases, and 12 bases separated the two germline ends. The V and J genes are TRBV29-1 and TRBJ2-7; D is perhaps TRBD1 or TRBD2 (5 bases each). The clonotype comes from a man between 18 and 29 years old who received the YFV17D yellow fever vaccine. The specimen was PBMCs, collected 5 days after the yellow fever booster vaccination. CDR3 residues: CSVGWRGDEQYF. CDR3 in DNA: TGCAGCGTTGGCTGGCGAGGGGACGAGCAGTACTTC.